Given below is one T cell receptor beta chain in context. As yet, its antigen is unknown. This CDR3 region has 16 residues. The germline CDR1 and CDR2 sequences are SGHTS and YDEGEE. The V and J ends lost 5 bases and 7 bases, in that order; junction bases with no gene match: 10. The record originates from a study of cytomegalovirus exposure and HLA in healthy donors. Study-level points and caveats: TCR beta sequences reportedly predicted most subjects' HLA-A and HLA-B alleles accurately. CMV antigen specificity was confirmed in vitro for a few CMV-associated chains. Despite most TCR sequences being rare, some public TCRs occurred in many donors. Later, TCR association rates were found to vary by HLA locus, highest for DRB1 and lowest for HLA-C.

13 Jbeta primers and 60 Vbeta primers were used for the PCR. Only in-frame clones appear in the TCRdb table, and some are missing; sequencing was by immunoSEQ multiplex PCR. Of roughly 220,000 clones listed, approximately 78% were seen once; the top ten hold 2.5% to 3.5%. Input material: PBMCs. The source is a woman in her forties in good health and CMV-seronegative. The V gene is TRBV5-8, the J gene TRBJ2-3; 13 nucleotides line up with TRBD2. The CDR3 DNA is TGTGCCAGCAGTCAACCGGGACTAGCGGGAATGAATACGCAGTATTTT. It codes for CASSQPGLAGMNTQYF.